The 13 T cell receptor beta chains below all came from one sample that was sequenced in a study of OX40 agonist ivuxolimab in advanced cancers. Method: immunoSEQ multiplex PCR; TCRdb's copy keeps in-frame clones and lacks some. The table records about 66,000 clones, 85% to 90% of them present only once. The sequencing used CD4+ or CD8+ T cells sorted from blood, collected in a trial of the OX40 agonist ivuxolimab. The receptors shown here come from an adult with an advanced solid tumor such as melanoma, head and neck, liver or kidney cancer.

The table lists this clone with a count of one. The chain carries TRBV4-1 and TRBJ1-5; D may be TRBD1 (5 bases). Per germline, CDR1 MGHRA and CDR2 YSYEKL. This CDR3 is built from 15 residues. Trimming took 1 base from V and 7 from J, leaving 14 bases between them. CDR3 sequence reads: CASSQARQGGQPQHF. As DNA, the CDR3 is TGCGCCAGCAGCCAAGCACGGCAGGGCGGGCAGCCCCAGCATTTT.

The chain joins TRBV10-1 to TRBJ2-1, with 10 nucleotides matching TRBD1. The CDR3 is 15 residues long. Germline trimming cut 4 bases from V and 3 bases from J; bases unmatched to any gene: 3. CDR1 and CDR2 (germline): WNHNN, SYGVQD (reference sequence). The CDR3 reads CASSGGQGVYNEQFF. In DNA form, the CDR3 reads TGCGCCAGCAGTGGTGGACAGGGGGTCTACAATGAGCAGTTCTTC.

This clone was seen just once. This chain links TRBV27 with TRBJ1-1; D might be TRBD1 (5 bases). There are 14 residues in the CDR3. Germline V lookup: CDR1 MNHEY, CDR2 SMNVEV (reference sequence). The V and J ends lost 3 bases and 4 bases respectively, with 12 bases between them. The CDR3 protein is CASSLRGTSTEAFF. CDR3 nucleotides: TGTGCCAGCAGTTTGAGAGGGACCTCCACTGAAGCTTTCTTT.

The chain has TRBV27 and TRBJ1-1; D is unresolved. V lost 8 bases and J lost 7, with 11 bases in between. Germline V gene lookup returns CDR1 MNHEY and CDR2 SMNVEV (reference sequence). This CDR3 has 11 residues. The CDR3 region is CASGRSFEAFF. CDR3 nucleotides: TGTGCCAGCGGACGTTCCTTTGAAGCTTTCTTT.

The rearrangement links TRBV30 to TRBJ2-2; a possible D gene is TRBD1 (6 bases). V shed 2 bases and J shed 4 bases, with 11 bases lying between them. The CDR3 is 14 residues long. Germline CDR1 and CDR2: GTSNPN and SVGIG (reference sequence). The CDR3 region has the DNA TGTGCCTGGAGTATGGGGGCTGGCACCGGGGAGCTGTTTTTT. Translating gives CAWSMGAGTGELFF.

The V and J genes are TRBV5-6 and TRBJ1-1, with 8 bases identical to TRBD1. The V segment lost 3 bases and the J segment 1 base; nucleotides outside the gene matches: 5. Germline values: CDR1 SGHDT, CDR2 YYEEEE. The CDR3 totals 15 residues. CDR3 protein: CASSSSGTGNTEAFF. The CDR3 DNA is TGTGCCAGCAGCTCTAGCGGGACAGGGAACACTGAAGCTTTCTTT.

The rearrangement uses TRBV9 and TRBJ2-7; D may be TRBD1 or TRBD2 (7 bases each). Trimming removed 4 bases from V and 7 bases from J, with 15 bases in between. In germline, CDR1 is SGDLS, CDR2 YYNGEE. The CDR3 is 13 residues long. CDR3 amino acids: CASSQPGGGEQYF. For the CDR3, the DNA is TGTGCCAGCAGCCAACCAGGGGGAGGGGAGCAGTACTTC.

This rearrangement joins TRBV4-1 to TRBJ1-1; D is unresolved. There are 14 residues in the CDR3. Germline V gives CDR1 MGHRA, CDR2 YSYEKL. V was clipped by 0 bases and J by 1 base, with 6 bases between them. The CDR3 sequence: CASSQDSGNTEAFF. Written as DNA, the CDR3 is TGCGCCAGCAGCCAAGATTCCGGGAACACTGAAGCTTTCTTT.

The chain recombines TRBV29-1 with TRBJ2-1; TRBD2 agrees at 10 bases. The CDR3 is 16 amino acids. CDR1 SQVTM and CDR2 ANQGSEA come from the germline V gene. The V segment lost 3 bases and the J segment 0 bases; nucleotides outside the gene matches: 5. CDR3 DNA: TGCAGCGTTGAGGGGACTAGCGCGACCTCCTACAATGAGCAGTTCTTC. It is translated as CSVEGTSATSYNEQFF.

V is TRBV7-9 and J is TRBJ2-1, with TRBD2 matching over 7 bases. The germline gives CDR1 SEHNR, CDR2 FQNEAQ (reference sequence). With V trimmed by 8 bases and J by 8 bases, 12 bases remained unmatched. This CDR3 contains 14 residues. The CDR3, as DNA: TGTGCCAGCGAATCTACGGGAGGTCAAGATGAGCAGTTCTTC. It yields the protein CASESTGGQDEQFF.

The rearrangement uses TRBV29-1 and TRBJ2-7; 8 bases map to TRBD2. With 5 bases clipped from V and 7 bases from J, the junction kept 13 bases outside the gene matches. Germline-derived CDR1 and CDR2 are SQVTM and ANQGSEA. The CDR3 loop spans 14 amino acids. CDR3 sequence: CSVTLLAVGWEQYF. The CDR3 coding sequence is TGCAGCGTTACCCTACTAGCGGTCGGATGGGAGCAGTACTTC.

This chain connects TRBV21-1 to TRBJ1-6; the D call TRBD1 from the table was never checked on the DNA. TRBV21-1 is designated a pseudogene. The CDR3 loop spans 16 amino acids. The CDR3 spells CASSKAGRSYNSPLHF. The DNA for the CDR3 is TGTGCCAGCAGCAAGGCAGGCCGCTCCTATAATTCACCCCTCCACTTT.

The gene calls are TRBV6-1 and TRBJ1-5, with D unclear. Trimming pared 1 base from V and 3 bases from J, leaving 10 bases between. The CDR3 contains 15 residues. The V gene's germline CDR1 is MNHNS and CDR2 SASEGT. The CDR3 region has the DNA TGTGCCAGCAGTGAAGTGACGATCCCCAATCAGCCCCAGCATTTT. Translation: CASSEVTIPNQPQHF.